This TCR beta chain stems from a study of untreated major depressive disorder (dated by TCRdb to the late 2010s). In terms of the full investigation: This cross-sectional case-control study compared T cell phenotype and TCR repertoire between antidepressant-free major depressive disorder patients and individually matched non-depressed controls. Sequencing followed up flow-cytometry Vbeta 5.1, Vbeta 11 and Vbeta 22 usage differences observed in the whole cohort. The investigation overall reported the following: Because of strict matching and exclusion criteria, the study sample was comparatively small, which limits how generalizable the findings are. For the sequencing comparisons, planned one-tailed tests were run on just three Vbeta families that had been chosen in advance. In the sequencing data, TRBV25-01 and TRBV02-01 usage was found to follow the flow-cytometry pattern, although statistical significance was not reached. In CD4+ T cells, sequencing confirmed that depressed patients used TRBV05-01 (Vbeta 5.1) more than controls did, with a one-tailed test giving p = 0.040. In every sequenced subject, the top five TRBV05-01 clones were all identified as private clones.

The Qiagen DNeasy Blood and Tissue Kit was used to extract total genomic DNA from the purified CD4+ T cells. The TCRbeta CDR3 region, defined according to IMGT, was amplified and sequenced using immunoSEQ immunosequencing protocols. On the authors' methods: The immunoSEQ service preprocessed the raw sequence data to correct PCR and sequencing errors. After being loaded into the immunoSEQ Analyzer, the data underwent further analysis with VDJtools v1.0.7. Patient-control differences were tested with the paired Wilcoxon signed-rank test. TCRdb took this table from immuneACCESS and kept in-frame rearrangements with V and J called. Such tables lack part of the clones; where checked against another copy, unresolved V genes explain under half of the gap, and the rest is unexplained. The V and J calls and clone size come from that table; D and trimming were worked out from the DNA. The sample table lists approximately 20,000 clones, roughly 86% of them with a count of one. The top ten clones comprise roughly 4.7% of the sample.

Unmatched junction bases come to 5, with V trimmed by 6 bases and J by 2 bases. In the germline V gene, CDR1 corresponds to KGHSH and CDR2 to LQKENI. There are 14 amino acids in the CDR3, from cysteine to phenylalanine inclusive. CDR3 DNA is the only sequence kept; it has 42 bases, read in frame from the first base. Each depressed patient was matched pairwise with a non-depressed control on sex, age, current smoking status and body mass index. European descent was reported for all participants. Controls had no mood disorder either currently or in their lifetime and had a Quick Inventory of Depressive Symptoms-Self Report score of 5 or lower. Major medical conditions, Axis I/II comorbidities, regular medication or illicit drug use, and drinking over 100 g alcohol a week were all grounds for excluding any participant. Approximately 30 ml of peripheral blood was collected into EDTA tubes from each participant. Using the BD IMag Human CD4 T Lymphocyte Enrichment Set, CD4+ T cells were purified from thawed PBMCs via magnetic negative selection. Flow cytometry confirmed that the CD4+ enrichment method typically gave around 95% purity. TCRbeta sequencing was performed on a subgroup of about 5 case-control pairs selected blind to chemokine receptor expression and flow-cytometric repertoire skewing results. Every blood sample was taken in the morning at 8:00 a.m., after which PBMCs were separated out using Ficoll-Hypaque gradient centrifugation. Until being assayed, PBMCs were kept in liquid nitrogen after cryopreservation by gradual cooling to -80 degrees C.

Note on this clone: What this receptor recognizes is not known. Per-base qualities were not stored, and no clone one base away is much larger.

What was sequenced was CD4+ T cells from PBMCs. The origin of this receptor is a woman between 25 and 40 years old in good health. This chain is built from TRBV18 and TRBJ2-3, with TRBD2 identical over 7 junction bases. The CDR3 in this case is CASSLGLTTDTQYF. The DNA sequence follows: TGTGCCAGCTCTCTGGGACTAACCACAGATACGCAGTATTTT.